The 30 T cell receptor beta chains listed next were all sequenced from one sample in a study of beta chain features in type 1 diabetes. Sequencing targeted expressed TCRB transcripts, as all isolated RNA had been reverse transcribed. Libraries were prepared by immunoSEQ multiplex PCR; TCRdb keeps only in-frame clonotypes and omits some of them. The table has over 20,000 clones, more than 45% seen once. Study findings and constraints: Type 1 diabetes patients showed a moderate but significant shortening of TCRB CDR3s in all four CD4+ subsets.

Their recognized antigens are unknown. The specimen sequenced was stem cell memory CD4+ T cells from blood. The receptors stem from a man younger than 35 with type 1 diabetes.

The V and J genes are TRBV30 and TRBJ2-3, with TRBD1 matching over 11 bases. The CDR3 loop spans 15 amino acids. V was pared by 1 base and J by 9 bases, with 9 bases of the junction left unmatched. Germline values: CDR1 GTSNPN, CDR2 SVGIG (reference sequence). The CDR3 here is CAWSAPGTGGNTQYF. DNA of the CDR3: TGTGCCTGGAGTGCCCCCGGGACAGGGGGAAACACGCAGTATTTT. Variable domain in full (rest from reference TRBV30 and TRBJ2-3): SQTIHQWPATLVQPVGSPLSLECTVEGTSNPNLYWYRQAAGRGLQLLFYSVGIGQISSEVPQNLSASRPQDRQFILSSKKLLLSDSGFYLCAWSAPGTGGNTQYFGPGTRLTVL.

The V and J genes are TRBV2 and TRBJ2-3, with 7 bases aligning to TRBD1. V trimming: 1 base; J trimming: 0 bases; junction bases outside the gene matches: 4. The germline V gene has CDR1 SNHLY and CDR2 FYNNEI. The CDR3 spans 16 residues. CDR3: CASSEGGRGSTDTQYF. The CDR3, as DNA: TGTGCCAGCAGTGAAGGAGGCAGGGGGAGCACAGATACGCAGTATTTT.

The chain couples TRBV9 to TRBJ2-2; 7 bases line up with TRBD2. This CDR3 region has 14 residues. Germline CDR1 is SGDLS and CDR2 is YYNGEE. With 3 bases clipped from V and 5 bases from J, the junction kept 4 bases outside the gene matches. The CDR3, as DNA: TGTGCCAGCAGCGAAGCGGGACCTACCGGGGAGCTGTTTTTT. Residues: CASSEAGPTGELFF.

J is TRBJ2-7 and V is TRBV6-6; D is ambiguous. The CDR3 totals 13 residues. The germline CDR1 and CDR2 sequences are MNHNY and SVGAGI (reference sequence). V lost 4 bases to trimming and J lost 1 base, with 8 bases between them. CDR3 in amino acids: CASSWAPSYEQYF. The CDR3 bases are TGTGCCAGCAGTTGGGCCCCTTCCTACGAGCAGTACTTC.

This chain joins TRBV9 and TRBJ2-6; no clear D gene. The V gene's germline CDR1 is SGDLS and CDR2 YYNGEE. V gave up 3 bases and J gave up 0 bases, with 7 bases separating them. This CDR3 contains 15 residues. CDR3 in amino acids: CASSARVSGANVLTF. The CDR3 coding sequence is TGTGCCAGCAGCGCGAGAGTCTCTGGGGCCAACGTCCTGACTTTC.

V is TRBV9 and J is TRBJ1-4; D is perhaps TRBD1 (6 bases). The CDR3 sequence is 15 residues long. Trimming left V 4 bases short and J 5 bases short, with 15 bases between. The germline CDR1 and CDR2 sequences are SGDLS and YYNGEE. The CDR3 sequence is CASSSGGPRNEKLFF. The CDR3 DNA sequence: TGTGCCAGCAGCTCCGGGGGGCCACGGAATGAAAAACTGTTTTTT.

V and J are TRBV5-1 and TRBJ2-5, with 8 bases aligning to TRBD2. Germline lookup yields CDR1 SGHRS and CDR2 YFSETQ. V lost 2 bases and J lost 5; bases outside the gene matches: 8. The length of the CDR3 is 15 residues. This chain's CDR3 is CASSFSGGAVETQYF. Written as DNA, the CDR3 is TGCGCCAGCAGCTTCAGCGGGGGAGCAGTTGAGACCCAGTACTTC. The entire variable domain, with the rest obtained from reference TRBV5-1 and TRBJ2-5, is as follows: KAGVTQTPRYLIKTRGQQVTLSCSPISGHRSVSWYQQTPGQGLQFLFEYFSETQRNKGNFPGRFSGRQFSNSRSEMNVSTLELGDSALYLCASSFSGGAVETQYFGPGTRLLVL.

The chain combines TRBV27 with TRBJ1-1; D is ambiguous. The CDR3 extends over 16 amino acids. The germline V and J ends were trimmed by 1 base and 1 base, with 13 bases remaining between them. The V gene's germline CDR1 is MNHEY and CDR2 SMNVEV (reference sequence). CDR3 amino acids: CASSLYRGFANTEAFF. The CDR3 DNA is TGTGCCAGCAGTTTATATCGAGGGTTCGCGAACACTGAAGCTTTCTTT.

The CDR3 spells CASSFGTSGNTDTQYF. For the CDR3, the DNA is TGTGCCAGCAGTTTTGGGACTAGCGGCAATACAGATACGCAGTATTTT. J is TRBJ2-3 and V is TRBV28; 11 positions match TRBD2. V shed 3 bases, J shed 3 bases, and the junction held 5 bases outside the gene matches. The CDR3 runs 16 residues. Germline V CDR1 and CDR2: MDHEN, SYDVKM.

The rearrangement uses TRBV10-1 and TRBJ2-3; 8 bases line up with TRBD2. This CDR3 spans 14 amino acids. Germline CDR1 WNHNN, CDR2 SYGVQD (reference sequence). The trim removed 5 bases at V and 2 bases at J, leaving 3 bases unmatched. Here the CDR3 DNA reads TGCGCCAGCAGTATGCGGGGGGCCACAGATACGCAGTATTTT. It specifies CASSMRGATDTQYF.

This clone was observed a handful of times. The genes are TRBV30 and TRBJ1-1; 7 nucleotides line up with TRBD1. V lost 2 bases to trimming and J lost 5 bases; unmatched junction nucleotides: 8. The CDR3 spans 14 residues. CDR1 is GTSNPN, CDR2 SVGIG, per germline (reference sequence). CDR3 protein: CAWSRKGARTEAFF. The DNA for the CDR3 is TGTGCCTGGAGTCGAAAGGGGGCCCGGACTGAAGCTTTCTTT.

This rearrangement joins TRBV19 to TRBJ2-7, with D possibly being TRBD1 (6 bases). The germline gives CDR1 LNHDA, CDR2 SQIVND (reference sequence). The CDR3 covers 16 residues. Trimming cost V 3 bases and J 3 bases, with 18 bases left between them. In DNA form, the CDR3 reads TGTGCCAGTAGTATTCTCCCCGACAGGCAGGGCTACGAGCAGTACTTC. As protein: CASSILPDRQGYEQYF.

This clone has more than one count but fewer than ten. CDR3 region: CASSNRSTSGVYNEQFF. The CDR3 bases are TGTGCCAGCAGCAATCGGTCGACTAGCGGGGTTTACAATGAGCAGTTCTTC. The J gene is TRBJ2-1, the V gene TRBV21-1; the listed D gene, TRBD2, was not tested against the DNA. TRBV21-1 is deemed a pseudogene. The CDR3 extends over 17 amino acids.

V is TRBV19 and J is TRBJ1-1; 9 nucleotides line up with TRBD1. After removal of 3 bases from V and 6 bases from J, the junction contained 8 bases not matched to a gene. This CDR3 is built from 15 residues. Germline V CDR1 and CDR2: LNHDA, SQIVND (reference sequence). This chain's CDR3 is CASSIPLGQGAEAFF. The CDR3 nucleotides read TGTGCCAGTAGTATTCCCCTGGGACAGGGAGCTGAAGCTTTCTTT.

The chain uses TRBV5-1 and TRBJ2-1; TRBD2 matches 7 bases. This CDR3 has 14 amino acids. Per the germline V gene, CDR1 is SGHRS and CDR2 is YFSETQ. Germline trimming cut 0 bases from V and 6 bases from J; bases unmatched to any gene: 3. CDR3 loop: CASSLGAGVNEQFF. For the CDR3, the DNA is TGCGCCAGCAGCTTGGGGGCGGGAGTCAATGAGCAGTTCTTC.

The table lists this clone with a count of one. This chain links TRBV19 with TRBJ1-1; D might be TRBD1 (5 bases). From germline, CDR1 is LNHDA and CDR2 SQIVND (reference sequence). V was pared by 3 bases and J by 4 bases, with 15 bases between. The CDR3 runs 15 residues. CDR3 bases: TGTGCCAGTAGTATTTATGGACAAGTGGGCACTGAAGCTTTCTTT. It is translated as CASSIYGQVGTEAFF.

The chain employs TRBV28 and TRBJ2-7, with 10 nucleotides matching TRBD1. After removal of 4 bases from V and 7 bases from J, the junction contained 4 bases not matched to a gene. The germline V gene encodes CDR1 MDHEN and CDR2 SYDVKM. CDR3 length: 13 amino acids. In DNA, the CDR3 is TGTGCCAGCAGTTGGGACAGGGGAGGGGAGCAGTACTTC. Protein product: CASSWDRGGEQYF. Full variable domain (outside the CDR3, taken from reference TRBV28 and TRBJ2-7): DVKVTQSSRYLVKRTGEKVFLECVQDMDHENMFWYRQDPGLGLRLIYFSYDVKMKEKGDIPEGYSVSREKKERFSLILESASTNQTSMYLCASSWDRGGEQYFGPGTRLTVT.

The rearrangement uses TRBV7-2 and TRBJ2-7; 9 bases match TRBD1. The CDR3 has 16 amino acids. Germline assignment: CDR1 SGHTA and CDR2 FQGNSA. Germline trimming cut 5 bases from V and 5 bases from J; bases unmatched to any gene: 13. The CDR3 loop reads CASSPPYRGLRHEQYF. CDR3 DNA: TGTGCCAGCAGCCCCCCATACAGGGGGCTGAGGCACGAGCAGTACTTC.

The rearrangement joins TRBV7-2 to TRBJ2-5, with D maybe TRBD1 (7 bases). The DNA end is a closer match to TRBJ2-7, so the J assignment may be wrong. The CDR3 is made up of 14 amino acids. The germline V gene encodes CDR1 SGHTA and CDR2 FQGNSA. Written as DNA, the CDR3 is TGTGCCAGCAGCTCCAGGAGGGGGCGCTACGAGCAGTACTTC. Amino acids: CASSSRRGRYEQYF.

The chain is built from TRBV18 and TRBJ2-1; 10 positions agree with TRBD2. The CDR3 is 16 residues long. V trimming: 2 bases; J trimming: 4 bases; junction bases outside the gene matches: 5. CDR1 is KGHSH and CDR2 is LQKENI in the germline V gene. The CDR3 sequence is CASSPLTSGDYNEQFF. The CDR3 DNA is TGTGCCAGCTCACCATTAACTAGCGGGGATTACAATGAGCAGTTCTTC.

This chain links TRBV28 with TRBJ2-5, with 7 bases aligning to TRBD1. V shed 3 bases, J shed 1 base, and the junction held 5 bases outside the gene matches. Germline lookup yields CDR1 MDHEN and CDR2 SYDVKM. CDR3 length: 15 residues. In DNA, the CDR3 is TGTGCCAGCAGTTTTAGTGGGACAGTCCAAGAGACCCAGTACTTC. This codes for CASSFSGTVQETQYF. The full variable domain, in which reference TRBV28 and TRBJ2-5 provide the parts outside the CDR3, is DVKVTQSSRYLVKRTGEKVFLECVQDMDHENMFWYRQDPGLGLRLIYFSYDVKMKEKGDIPEGYSVSREKKERFSLILESASTNQTSMYLCASSFSGTVQETQYFGPGTRLLVL.

This clone was picked up a small number of times. The CDR3 nucleotides are TGTGCCAGTAGCTTGGGACAGGGTTACGAGCAGTACTTC. Its translation is CASSLGQGYEQYF. The rearrangement links TRBV19 to TRBJ2-7, with 9 bases matching TRBD1. Per germline, CDR1 LNHDA and CDR2 SQIVND (reference sequence). The CDR3 loop spans 13 amino acids. The V gene end was trimmed by 6 bases and the J gene end by 4 bases; junction bases not matched to a gene: 4.

This chain uses TRBV30 with TRBJ1-5; TRBD1 matches 8 bases. The ends lost 5 bases at V and 4 bases at J; junction bases unmatched: 4. CDR3 size: 13 residues. Germline CDR1 and CDR2: GTSNPN and SVGIG (reference sequence). The DNA of the CDR3 is TGTGCCTGGGGTAACAGGGGGAATCAGCCCCAGCATTTT. This codes for CAWGNRGNQPQHF.

J is TRBJ1-2 and V is TRBV4-1; maybe TRBD1 (5 bases). CDR3 size: 15 residues. CDR1 and CDR2 from the germline V gene are MGHRA and YSYEKL. The V end was cut by 2 bases, the J end by 4 bases, with 14 bases between. CDR3 sequence: CASSQPAGTGYGYTF. The CDR3 coding sequence is TGCGCCAGCAGCCAACCTGCCGGGACTGGCTATGGCTACACCTTC.

This clone was picked up a small number of times. This rearrangement joins TRBV21-1 to TRBJ1-5; the table's D call, TRBD1, was not checked against the DNA. TRBV21-1 represents a pseudogene. The CDR3 spans 18 residues. The CDR3 coding sequence is TGTGCCAGCAGCAAAACACAGGGAGAGGTCCTCAGCAATCAGCCCCAGCATTTT. This codes for CASSKTQGEVLSNQPQHF.

The gene calls are TRBV2 and TRBJ2-1, with 14 bases aligning to TRBD2. Germline trimming cut 6 bases from V and 7 bases from J; bases unmatched to any gene: 5. From germline, CDR1 is SNHLY and CDR2 FYNNEI. The CDR3 spans 15 residues. The CDR3 loop reads CASRATSGGANEQFF. Written as DNA, the CDR3 is TGTGCCAGCAGAGCGACTAGCGGGGGGGCAAATGAGCAGTTCTTC.

The V call is TRBV28, the J call TRBJ2-7; TRBD1 aligns across 9 bases. The CDR3 has 15 residues. J lost 6 bases, V lost 5 bases, and 11 bases had no gene match. Germline assignment: CDR1 MDHEN and CDR2 SYDVKM. CDR3 protein: CASSRPGQGGGEQYF. The CDR3 nucleotides are TGTGCCAGCAGTCGACCGGGACAGGGAGGGGGCGAGCAGTACTTC.

CDR3 sequence (DNA): TGTGCCAGCACCCCCAGTGGGAACACTGAAGCTTTCTTT. Translating gives CASTPSGNTEAFF. The rearrangement joins TRBV2 to TRBJ1-1; no clear D. The ends were cut back, 7 bases at V and 1 base at J, with 10 bases in the middle. This CDR3 has 13 amino acids. Germline CDR1 SNHLY, CDR2 FYNNEI. The whole variable domain, filled in from reference TRBV2 and TRBJ1-1, reads EPEVTQTPSHQVTQMGQEVILRCVPISNHLYFYWYRQILGQKVEFLVSFYNNEISEKSEIFDDQFSVERPDGSNFTLKIRSTKLEDSAMYFCASTPSGNTEAFFGQGTRLTVV.

The chain uses TRBV11-2 and TRBJ2-5; D is possibly TRBD1 (6 bases). The J call is uncertain, as TRBJ2-7 better fits the DNA end. Germline V gives CDR1 SGHAT, CDR2 FQNNGV. The CDR3 spans 13 residues. The CDR3 sequence is CASSRHTGIEQYF. Written as DNA, the CDR3 is TGTGCCAGCAGCCGGCACACAGGGATCGAGCAGTACTTC.

The chain has TRBV7-2 and TRBJ2-2; 10 nucleotides line up with TRBD2. V dropped 4 bases and J dropped 4; count of bases not matched to a gene: 6. Germline-derived CDR1 and CDR2 are SGHTA and FQGNSA. The CDR3 spans 16 residues. CDR3 loop: CASSSRTSGLTGELFF. CDR3 in DNA: TGTGCCAGCAGCTCCAGGACTAGCGGCCTCACCGGGGAGCTGTTTTTT.